Sequencing of this T cell receptor beta chain was carried out in a study of human T cells and chemical hapten exposure (dated by TCRdb to about 2021). With respect to the entire study: For sensitization, 2% DPC in acetone was applied to a roughly 2 cm by roughly 2 cm area of upper inner arm skin. Throughout the roughly 24-week study period, patients were also given weekly therapeutic DPC doses on the scalp. Patch testing on the upper back used Finn chambers containing 0.01% DPC, with scoring done after 6 days according to International Contact Dermatitis Research Group standards. The mostly female patient cohort included alopecia areata with under or over 50% scalp involvement, alopecia totalis and alopecia universalis. Libraries were combined into a pool for sequencing, and differences in TCR yield between samples came mainly from small differences in library volumes within the pool. This study followed changes in the peripheral blood TCR repertoire in vivo during primary and secondary sensitization of alopecia patients to the hapten diphenylcyclopropenone (DPC). Blood samples were taken from patients before sensitization (week 0) and at 2, 6 and about 24 weeks after DPC sensitization. Blood for TCR sequencing was provided by twenty-nine alopecia patients at one to four time points (pre-sensitization, 2, 6 and 24 weeks). What the research found in general, with its limitations: Significantly more large CDR3 similarity clusters were formed by expanded TCRs than by pre-sensitization or healthy control sets, consistent with antigen-driven responses. Because every patient had alopecia, a presumed autoimmune disease, the patients' immune response might differ from that of healthy individuals. Patch test score was positively correlated with the number of PT1 expanded TCRs, with significance at thresholds 8, 16 and 32 but not at 4. No change with DPC sensitization was found in the number of TCRs above 1 in 1000 frequency, and no evidence of global repertoire structure alterations was found. After repeated subsampling, changes were observed in the strength of the expansion versus patch-test correlation and in the threshold at which the correlation became significant.

The time point label, read with the paper, signifies: pre-sensitization, week 0. This sample's treatment or condition label indicates: therapeutic diphenylcyclopropenone sensitization with weekly scalp DPC. Blood at each patch-test visit was drawn before the patch test was applied. Patients were eligible if aged 18 to 70, diagnosed with alopecia and judged suitable for DPC therapy, and pregnant patients were excluded. Unfractionated whole blood was collected in Tempus Blood RNA tubes, and total RNA was extracted from that blood. This clonotype was counted many times. Its antigen specificity is not known. No per-base quality is available; no much larger clone lies one base away. The CDR1 and CDR2 encoded by the germline V gene are SGHDN and FVKESK. The CDR3 covers 14 residues, taking in both the cysteine and the phenylalanine. The kept DNA is CDR3 alone, 42 bases in frame from the first base. V is pared back by 2 bases and J by 5 bases, with 11 bases lying between the germline termini.

Library preparation used RACE. The run used a NextSeq 500. Library preparation attached unique molecular identifiers to individual cDNA molecules for quantitative, reproducible TCR counting. Each blood RNA sample was used to sequence both TCR alpha and TCR beta chains. Under the source paper's analysis protocol: The median number of TCRs per sample was 95,638, ranging from 23,224 to 690,600. V, J and CDR3 annotation of the TCR reads was carried out using the Decombinator software suite. For the PS versus PT1 abundance plots, all samples were subsampled to the same number of TCRs (28,000). TCRs were defined as expanded if absent before sensitization and observed at least eight times at the 2-week time point. TCRdb reprocessed the public reads (quality trimming at Q25 with fastp, clone calling with MiXCR) and kept in-frame beta chains. For every CDR3 protein sequence, its rows merge into one entry that carries the most common genes and DNA. Clone size and V and J calls follow TCRdb, not the original study. In this sample the table shows tens of thousands of distinct CDR3 sequences, around 12% of which occur a single time. Of the sample, under 7.5% falls within the top ten clones.

This specimen consisted of whole blood, obtained in connection with sensitization to the hapten diphenylcyclopropenone (DPC). The chain couples TRBV14 to TRBJ2-3, with a weak D call of TRBD2 (6 bases match). The receptor was derived from a woman aged 25 to 39 with alopecia areata. Some clones in this sample may be carry-over from other donors' samples. The nucleotide sequence reads TGTGCCAGCAGCCAACCAGCGGGTAAAGATACGCAGTATTTT. It codes for CASSQPAGKDTQYF.